This T cell receptor (beta chain) was observed in a study of metastatic and nonmetastatic thyroid tumors. Study findings and constraints: Reported TCR beta diversity, measured in blood and tumor, was significantly higher for malignant thyroid tumors than for benign nodules.

Patients had received no treatment of any kind before thyroid surgery. The CDR3 length is 14 residues. CDR1 is SQVTM, CDR2 ANQGSEA, per germline. V lost 6 bases and J lost 2; bases outside the gene matches: 8. This clone was counted ten times or more. The antigen is undetermined. TCRdb re-called clones via MiXCR from the PCR reads. The table records around 23,000 clones, about a fifth of them present only once. This TCR derives from a female donor with papillary thyroid cancer or a benign thyroid nodule (not recorded which). Some clones in this sample may be carry-over from other donors' samples. The chain joins TRBV29-1 to TRBJ2-5; 8 bases are a match to TRBD1. Sequenced: blood. The CDR3 loop is CSVYGQGGQETQYF. The CDR3 DNA sequence: TGCAGCGTATACGGACAGGGAGGTCAAGAGACCCAGTACTTC.